This TCR beta chain derives from a study of metastatic and nonmetastatic thyroid tumors. Losses at the gene ends were 3 bases for V and 1 base for J; bases not matched to a gene: 8. The CDR3 sequence is 16 residues long. Germline V gene sequence: CDR1 KGHSH, CDR2 LQKENI. Before thyroid surgery, none of the patients had received any treatment. Using MiXCR, TCRdb reanalyzed the PCR reads. Among more than 70,000 clones listed, over 8.5% were seen once. V usage is TRBV18 and J usage is TRBJ2-5, with 7 positions matching TRBD2. Sequencing was carried out using blood. This receptor was obtained from a female donor with papillary thyroid cancer or a benign thyroid nodule (not recorded which). Some clones in this sample may be carry-over from other donors' samples. Here the CDR3 reads CASSPSVVAGQETQYF. The CDR3 nucleotides read TGTGCCAGCTCACCCTCGGTGGTAGCGGGCCAAGAGACCCAGTACTTC.